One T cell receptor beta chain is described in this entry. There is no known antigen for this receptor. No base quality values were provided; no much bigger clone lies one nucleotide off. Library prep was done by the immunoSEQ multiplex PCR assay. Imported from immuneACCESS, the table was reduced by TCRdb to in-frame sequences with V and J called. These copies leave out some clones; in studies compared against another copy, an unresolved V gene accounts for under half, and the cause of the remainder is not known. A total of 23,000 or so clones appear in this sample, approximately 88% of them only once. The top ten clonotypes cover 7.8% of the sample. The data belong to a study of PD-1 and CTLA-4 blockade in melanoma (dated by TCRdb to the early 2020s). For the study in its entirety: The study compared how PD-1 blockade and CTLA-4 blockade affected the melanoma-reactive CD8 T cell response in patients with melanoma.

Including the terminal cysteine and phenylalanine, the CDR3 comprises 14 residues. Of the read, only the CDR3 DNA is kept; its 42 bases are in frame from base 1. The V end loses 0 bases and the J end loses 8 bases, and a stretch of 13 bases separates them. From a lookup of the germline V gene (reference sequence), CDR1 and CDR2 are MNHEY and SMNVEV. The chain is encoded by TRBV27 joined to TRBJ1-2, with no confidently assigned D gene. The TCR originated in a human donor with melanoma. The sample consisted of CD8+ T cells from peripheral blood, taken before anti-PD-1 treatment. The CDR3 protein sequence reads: CASSLSGPLEGYTF. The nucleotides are TGTGCCAGCAGTTTATCGGGCCCCCTGGAGGGCTACACCTTC.